These 29 T cell receptor beta chains share one sample of origin, sequenced in a study of T cell responses to AZD1222 COVID-19 vaccine. Method: immunoSEQ multiplex PCR; TCRdb's copy keeps in-frame clones and lacks some. This table holds about 180,000 clones, about nine tenths found once. The specimen was peripheral blood, collected 28 days after the second AZD1222 dose. All receptors come from an adult who received the AZD1222 COVID-19 vaccine.

This chain connects TRBV4-3 to TRBJ2-5; 9 nucleotides match TRBD2. CDR1 LGHNA and CDR2 YSLEER come from the germline V gene. The CDR3 is 16 amino acids. The junction had 7 bases not matched to a gene; V was cut back by 0 bases and J by 5 bases. CDR3 nucleotides: TGCGCCAGCAGCCAAGATCGGCTAGCGGGGCAGGAGACCCAGTACTTC. It specifies CASSQDRLAGQETQYF.

This chain connects TRBV28 to TRBJ2-5; D gene ambiguous. Per germline, CDR1 MDHEN and CDR2 SYDVKM. The CDR3 totals 11 residues. V lost 4 bases to trimming and J lost 5 bases, with 5 bases between them. CDR3 bases: TGTGCCAGCAGTTCGAGGGAGACCCAGTACTTC. Encoded protein: CASSSRETQYF.

The V gene is TRBV5-1, the J gene TRBJ2-5; TRBD1 aligns across 7 bases. In germline, CDR1 is SGHRS, CDR2 YFSETQ. The CDR3 spans 15 residues. With 4 bases clipped from V and 2 bases from J, the junction kept 8 bases outside the gene matches. The CDR3 loop is CASSVGTARQETQYF. The CDR3 coding sequence is TGCGCCAGCAGCGTCGGGACAGCCAGACAAGAGACCCAGTACTTC.

The DNA for the CDR3 is TGTGCCAGCTCACCCCGAGACGGGACAGCCGATGAAAAACTGTTTTTT. Translation gives CASSPRDGTADEKLFF. The chain uses TRBV18 and TRBJ1-4; 7 bases agree with TRBD1. The length of the CDR3 is 16 residues. Germline CDR1 is KGHSH and CDR2 is LQKENI. J lost 6 bases, V lost 3 bases, and 10 bases had no gene match.

The rearrangement links TRBV11-2 to TRBJ2-7; TRBD1 matches 9 bases. In germline, CDR1 is SGHAT, CDR2 FQNNGV. The CDR3 is 18 amino acids. V was clipped by 1 base and J by 4 bases; unmatched bases: 14. DNA of the CDR3: TGTGCCAGCAGCTTAGTACGGGCGGGACAGGGTTTTACTTACGAGCAGTACTTC. This translates into CASSLVRAGQGFTYEQYF.

The CDR3 nucleotides read TGTGCCAGCAGACAGGGTAGCTATGGCTACACCTTC. Protein product: CASRQGSYGYTF. The chain is built from TRBV3-1 (or the pseudogene TRBV3-2) and TRBJ1-2; tentative D call: TRBD1 (6 bases). Germline V CDR1 and CDR2: LGHDT, YNNKEL (reference sequence). Trimming left V 6 bases short and J 4 bases short, with 9 bases between. The CDR3 length is 12 residues.

CDR3 sequence: CASSLVTVYNEQFF. CDR3 DNA sequence: TGCGCCAGCAGCTTGGTGACAGTATACAATGAGCAGTTCTTC. This chain joins TRBV5-1 and TRBJ2-1; D may be TRBD1 (5 bases). The CDR3 is 14 residues long. Germline CDR1 is SGHRS and CDR2 is YFSETQ. Trimming left V 0 bases short and J 4 bases short, with 8 bases between.

This clone was counted a few times. This chain connects TRBV9 to TRBJ2-3, with D unresolved. V lost 2 bases and J 0 bases, leaving 10 bases between the germline ends. Germline CDR1 and CDR2: SGDLS and YYNGEE. CDR3 length equals 15 residues. CDR3 bases: TGTGCCAGCAGCGTTCGGGCGTCTAGCACAGATACGCAGTATTTT. Amino acids: CASSVRASSTDTQYF.

This clone has just one count. The V and J genes are TRBV6-6 and TRBJ2-3, with TRBD1 matching over 8 bases. Trimming at V came to 4 bases and at J to 8 bases, leaving 14 bases not matched to a gene. Looked up from germline, CDR1 is MNHNY and CDR2 is SVGAGI (reference sequence). The CDR3 runs 16 residues. The CDR3 DNA reads TGTGCCAGCAGTTTGGACAGGGAGGCCTTTTCAAGTACGCAGTATTTT. Amino acid sequence: CASSLDREAFSSTQYF.

The chain is built from TRBV29-1 and TRBJ2-3; 8 bases fit TRBD1. CDR3 length: 13 residues. V was clipped by 4 bases and J by 6 bases; unmatched bases: 6. CDR1 SQVTM and CDR2 ANQGSEA come from the germline V gene. The CDR3 spells CSVVEQGGDTQYF. CDR3 DNA sequence: TGCAGCGTTGTTGAACAGGGGGGCGATACGCAGTATTTT.

The V and J genes are TRBV13 and TRBJ2-7; D not certain. This CDR3 region has 15 residues. V was trimmed by 2 bases and J by 6 bases, leaving 17 bases between them. The germline CDR1 and CDR2 sequences are PRHDT and FYEKMQ (reference sequence). The CDR3 loop reads CASSLILESHPEQYF. The CDR3 region has the DNA TGTGCCAGCAGCTTAATTCTAGAAAGTCATCCCGAGCAGTACTTC. The full variable domain, rest sourced from reference TRBV13 and TRBJ2-7, is AAGVIQSPRHLIKEKRETATLKCYPIPRHDTVYWYQQGPGQDPQFLISFYEKMQSDKGSIPDRFSAQQFSDYHSELNMSSLELGDSALYFCASSLILESHPEQYFGPGTRLTVT.

This CDR3 reads CASRPNSHYNSPLHF. The DNA of the CDR3 is TGTGCCAGCAGGCCAAACAGCCACTATAATTCACCCCTCCACTTT. This chain links TRBV7-2 with TRBJ1-6; D unclear. Trimming stripped 6 bases from V and 3 bases from J, with 12 bases between. CDR1 is SGHTA, CDR2 FQGNSA, per germline. This CDR3 region has 15 residues.

This clone appeared a few times. The chain has TRBV5-4 and TRBJ1-6; 8 bases are a match to TRBD1. The CDR3 length is 14 residues. With V trimmed by 1 base and J by 10 bases, 4 bases remained unmatched. Germline V gene data show CDR1 as SGHNT and CDR2 as YYREEE (reference sequence). CDR3 in amino acids: CASSLPQGESPLHF. In nucleotides, the CDR3 is TGTGCCAGCAGCTTGCCACAGGGGGAATCACCCCTCCACTTT.

The rearrangement uses TRBV6-5 and TRBJ1-1; D possibly corresponds to TRBD1 (6 bases). Germline V gives CDR1 MNHEY, CDR2 SVGAGI. The ends were cut back, 6 bases at V and 10 bases at J, with 24 bases in the middle. There are 15 residues in the CDR3. CDR3 sequence: CASSLDRLTPLGAFF. CDR3 DNA: TGTGCCAGCAGCTTGGACAGACTGACCCCCCTTGGAGCTTTCTTT.

J is TRBJ2-3 and V is TRBV5-4, with 10 bases lining up with TRBD2. The germline CDR1 and CDR2 sequences are SGHNT and YYREEE (reference sequence). The J segment lost 2 bases and the V segment lost 0 bases, leaving 12 bases of the junction unmatched. The CDR3 contains 19 residues. The DNA of the CDR3 is TGTGCCAGCAGCTTGGGTGGTCCTAGCGGGGGTGATCTCACAGATACGCAGTATTTT. Protein sequence: CASSLGGPSGGDLTDTQYF.

This clone has only one observation. The chain combines TRBV24-1 with TRBJ2-3, with D possibly called TRBD1 or TRBD2 (5 bases each). CDR3 length equals 13 residues. V was shortened by 3 bases and J by 5 bases, with 8 bases between the two germline ends. Germline V gene lookup returns CDR1 KGHDR and CDR2 SFDVKD. The CDR3 loop is CATSDPGGDTQYF. The CDR3 bases are TGTGCCACCAGTGATCCTGGGGGAGATACGCAGTATTTT.

The gene calls are TRBV12-5 and TRBJ1-5; D possibly corresponds to TRBD1 (6 bases). This CDR3 is built from 13 residues. Germline loops: CDR1 LGHNT, CDR2 FRNRAP. Trimming pared 1 base from V and 9 bases from J, leaving 10 bases between. The CDR3 protein is CASGLGDTPPQHF. CDR3 coding DNA: TGTGCTAGTGGTTTGGGGGACACTCCGCCCCAGCATTTT. The whole variable domain, remainder taken from reference TRBV12-5 and TRBJ1-5, is DARVTQTPRHKVTEMGQEVTMRCQPILGHNTVFWYRQTMMQGLELLAYFRNRAPLDDSGMPKDRFSAEMPDATLATLKIQPSEPRDSAVYFCASGLGDTPPQHFGDGTRLSIL.

The chain is built from TRBV6-5 and TRBJ2-1, with 9 nucleotides matching TRBD2. This CDR3 is 16 amino acids long. Unmatched junction bases numbered 11, after V lost 2 bases and J lost 9 bases. CDR1 MNHEY and CDR2 SVGAGI come from the germline V gene. CDR3 sequence: CASSYPPGGRAGEQFF. The CDR3 DNA is TGTGCCAGCAGTTACCCGCCGGGCGGGAGGGCCGGTGAGCAGTTCTTC.

The CDR3 loop reads CASTPTQNTEAFF. The CDR3 region has the DNA TGTGCCAGCACACCGACACAGAACACTGAAGCTTTCTTT. This chain uses TRBV2 with TRBJ1-1; no reliable D call. CDR3 length: 13 residues. Trimming shortened V by 7 bases and J by 1 base, and 10 bases separated the two germline ends. Per germline, CDR1 SNHLY and CDR2 FYNNEI. Variable domain in full (rest from reference TRBV2 and TRBJ1-1): EPEVTQTPSHQVTQMGQEVILRCVPISNHLYFYWYRQILGQKVEFLVSFYNNEISEKSEIFDDQFSVERPDGSNFTLKIRSTKLEDSAMYFCASTPTQNTEAFFGQGTRLTVV.

The chain carries TRBV7-9 and TRBJ1-2, with D possibly matching TRBD1 (5 bases). This CDR3 is 14 amino acids long. Trimming pared 2 bases from V and 0 bases from J, leaving 7 bases between. The germline V gene encodes CDR1 SEHNR and CDR2 FQNEAQ (reference sequence). CDR3 in amino acids: CASSLQGANYGYTF. As DNA, the CDR3 is TGTGCCAGCAGCTTACAAGGGGCTAACTATGGCTACACCTTC.

CDR3 protein: CSASPEGGGYTF. CDR3 DNA: TGCAGTGCTAGTCCTGAGGGGGGAGGCTACACCTTC. The chain has TRBV20-1 and TRBJ1-2, with D maybe TRBD1 (6 bases). Germline V CDR1 and CDR2: DFQATT, SNEGSKA (reference sequence). The CDR3 sequence is 12 residues long. The V gene lost 3 bases and the J gene lost 8 bases, with 13 bases spanning the gap.

This chain uses TRBV3-1 (or the pseudogene TRBV3-2) with TRBJ2-7; D is undetermined. V shed 1 base and J shed 1 base, with 8 bases lying between them. Germline loops: CDR1 LGHDT, CDR2 YNNKEL (reference sequence). The CDR3 covers 14 residues. The CDR3 protein is CASSQALYSYEQYF. CDR3 coding DNA: TGTGCCAGCAGCCAAGCCCTCTATTCCTACGAGCAGTACTTC.

The chain joins TRBV11-2 to TRBJ2-4; D is perhaps TRBD2 (6 bases). The CDR3 sequence is 18 residues long. The V end lost 4 bases, the J end lost 3 bases, and 22 bases lay between the germline ends. Germline-derived CDR1 and CDR2 are SGHAT and FQNNGV. The CDR3, as DNA: TGTGCCAGCAGCTCGCTGGGGGGTGGATTATTAAACAAAAACATTCAGTACTTC. Amino acids: CASSSLGGGLLNKNIQYF.

The count of this clone is one. V usage is TRBV2 and J usage is TRBJ1-3, with 9 bases that match TRBD1. Germline V CDR1 and CDR2: SNHLY, FYNNEI. This CDR3 is built from 15 residues. V was clipped by 6 bases and J by 3 bases; unmatched bases: 6. The CDR3 DNA reads TGTGCCAGCAGAGTTACAGGGGGCTATGGAAACACCATATATTTT. Its translation is CASRVTGGYGNTIYF.

The CDR3 loop is CASSRTGGRNQPQHF. In DNA form, the CDR3 reads TGTGCCAGCAGTAGGACAGGGGGGCGCAATCAGCCCCAGCATTTT. The chain combines TRBV6-5 with TRBJ1-5, with 10 bases aligning to TRBD1. Germline CDR1 is MNHEY and CDR2 is SVGAGI. V was clipped by 5 bases and J by 2 bases; unmatched bases: 3. The CDR3 consists of 15 residues.

The chain combines TRBV3-1 (or the pseudogene TRBV3-2) with TRBJ2-3, with D unclear. There are 14 residues in the CDR3. CDR1 is LGHDT and CDR2 is YNNKEL in the germline V gene (reference sequence). V dropped 0 bases and J dropped 3 bases, with 7 bases sitting between them. The DNA of the CDR3 is TGTGCCAGCAGCCAAGATTGCGGAACAGATACGCAGTATTTT. It codes for CASSQDCGTDTQYF.

V and J are TRBV18 and TRBJ1-1; D uncertain. Germline assignment: CDR1 KGHSH and CDR2 LQKENI. CDR3 size: 15 residues. With 6 bases removed from V and 2 bases from J, the gap between germline ends came to 16 bases. CDR3 nucleotide sequence: TGTGCCAGCTCCCGGCCAGTTTCCCTTAACACTGAAGCTTTCTTT. Residues: CASSRPVSLNTEAFF. Looking up the rest from reference TRBV18 and TRBJ1-1 gives the full variable domain: NAGVMQNPRHLVRRRGQEARLRCSPMKGHSHVYWYRQLPEEGLKFMVYLQKENIIDESGMPKERFSAEFPKEGPSILRIQQVVRGDSAAYFCASSRPVSLNTEAFFGQGTRLTVV.

V and J are TRBV5-5 and TRBJ2-3; 12 positions match TRBD2. CDR3 length equals 18 residues. CDR1 SGHKS and CDR2 YYEKEE come from the germline V gene (reference sequence). V trimming: 3 bases; J trimming: 2 bases; junction bases outside the gene matches: 10. The CDR3 sequence is CASSSRALAGGPTDTQYF. For the CDR3, the DNA is TGTGCCAGCAGCTCAAGAGCACTAGCGGGGGGCCCCACAGATACGCAGTATTTT.

The chain joins TRBV10-1 to TRBJ2-2; D ambiguous. The ends were cut back, 6 bases at V and 2 bases at J, with 10 bases in the middle. CDR1 and CDR2 (germline): WNHNN, SYGVQD (reference sequence). The CDR3 totals 14 residues. The CDR3: CASSSRANTGELFF. DNA for the CDR3: TGCGCCAGCAGCTCAAGAGCCAACACCGGGGAGCTGTTTTTT.